Each of the 20 T cell receptor beta chains below was sequenced from the same sample in a study of blood T cell repertoires in COVID-19. Only in-frame clones appear in the TCRdb table, and some are missing; sequencing was by immunoSEQ multiplex PCR. The table shows about 130,000 clones, with around 87% occurring only once. The sample comprised peripheral blood. These receptors were taken from an older woman with acute or convalescent COVID-19.

This clone was counted only a few times. The rearrangement joins TRBV5-1 to TRBJ1-2, with 9 bases lining up with TRBD1. V dropped 1 base and J dropped 4; count of bases not matched to a gene: 8. CDR3 length: 16 amino acids. The germline CDR1 and CDR2 sequences are SGHRS and YFSETQ. The CDR3 region has the DNA TGCGCCAGCAGCTTGTCGGGGACAGGGCCACCCTATGGCTACACCTTC. Residues: CASSLSGTGPPYGYTF.

The CDR3, as DNA: TGTGCCAGCAGCCGCGGACTAACGCCGATCAATGAGCAGTTCTTC. It codes for CASSRGLTPINEQFF. The chain links TRBV14 to TRBJ2-1; tentatively, D is TRBD2 (6 bases). Germline V lookup: CDR1 SGHDN, CDR2 FVKESK. V lost 4 bases and J lost 6, with 16 bases in between. The CDR3 contains 15 residues.

The J gene is TRBJ2-7, the V gene TRBV30, with 7 bases fitting TRBD1. The CDR3 consists of 12 residues. Germline V gene sequence: CDR1 GTSNPN, CDR2 SVGIG (reference sequence). After removal of 1 base from V and 5 bases from J, the junction contained 2 bases not matched to a gene. The CDR3 DNA sequence: TGTGCCTGGAGTGGAACAGGGGACGAGCAGTACGTC. It yields the protein CAWSGTGDEQYV.

The J gene is TRBJ2-1, the V gene TRBV9, with 8 nucleotides matching TRBD2. V shed 2 bases, J shed 0 bases, and the junction held 1 base outside the gene matches. The CDR3 has 15 residues. Germline V gives CDR1 SGDLS, CDR2 YYNGEE. CDR3 region: CASSVGGDSYNEQFF. The CDR3 DNA follows: TGTGCCAGCAGCGTCGGGGGGGACTCCTACAATGAGCAGTTCTTC.

The chain employs TRBV11-3 and TRBJ2-1; the match to TRBD2 covers 7 bases. The CDR3 runs to 16 residues. Germline lookup yields CDR1 SGHNT and CDR2 YENEEA. V dropped 1 base and J dropped 3; count of bases not matched to a gene: 6. The DNA for the CDR3 is TGTGCCAGCAGCTTAGGCGGGAGAATAGGCTACAATGAGCAGTTCTTC. Protein product: CASSLGGRIGYNEQFF.

The chain has TRBV18 and TRBJ1-2; TRBD1 is a possible D gene (6 bases). Between the trimmed V and J ends, which lost 3 bases and 8 bases, there was a span of 28 bases. There are 18 residues in the CDR3. Looked up from germline, CDR1 is KGHSH and CDR2 is LQKENI. CDR3 bases: TGTGCCAGCTCACCGGGAGCGGGACATCCGAATCTGAGGTGGGGCTACACCTTC. Its translation is CASSPGAGHPNLRWGYTF. The full variable domain, its missing parts supplied by reference TRBV18 and TRBJ1-2, is NAGVMQNPRHLVRRRGQEARLRCSPMKGHSHVYWYRQLPEEGLKFMVYLQKENIIDESGMPKERFSAEFPKEGPSILRIQQVVRGDSAAYFCASSPGAGHPNLRWGYTFGSGTRLTVV.

This clone occurred a few times. The gene calls are TRBV7-8 and TRBJ1-1; D perhaps matches TRBD1 (6 bases). Between the trimmed V and J ends, which lost 2 bases and 1 base, there was a span of 11 bases. Germline V gene lookup returns CDR1 SGHVS and CDR2 FQNEAQ. This CDR3 region has 15 residues. The CDR3: CASSLMGHRNTEAFF. Here the CDR3 DNA reads TGTGCCAGCAGCTTAATGGGACACAGGAACACTGAAGCTTTCTTT.

The chain joins TRBV27 to TRBJ1-5, with D possibly matching TRBD1 (6 bases). V lost 0 bases, J lost 4 bases, and 16 bases lay in between. Per germline, CDR1 MNHEY and CDR2 SMNVEV (reference sequence). The CDR3 sequence is 17 residues long. The CDR3 region is CASSLSGHGRLNQPQHF. For the CDR3, the DNA is TGTGCCAGCAGTTTATCGGGACATGGACGTCTTAATCAGCCCCAGCATTTT.

This CDR3 reads CASSETGDTEAFF. CDR3 bases: TGTGCCAGCAGCGAGACAGGGGACACTGAAGCTTTCTTT. This chain joins TRBV7-3 and TRBJ1-1; 8 positions match TRBD1. Looked up from germline, CDR1 is SGHTA and CDR2 is FQGTGA. Trimming cost V 5 bases and J 3 bases; bases outside gene matches: 2. The CDR3 is made up of 13 amino acids.

This chain uses TRBV10-3 with TRBJ2-3, with D unresolved. Germline loops: CDR1 ENHRY, CDR2 SYGVKD. Trimming shortened V by 7 bases and J by 2 bases, and 4 bases separated the two germline ends. This CDR3 is 11 amino acids long. CDR3: CAITNTDTQYF. CDR3 bases: TGTGCCATCACTAACACAGATACGCAGTATTTT.

The table lists this clone with a few counts. The rearrangement uses TRBV18 and TRBJ2-2; 7 nucleotides line up with TRBD1. Germline loops: CDR1 KGHSH, CDR2 LQKENI. The CDR3 runs 16 residues. J was trimmed by 5 bases and V by 2 bases; bases with no gene match: 8. CDR3 sequence reads: CASSPAGTATTGELFF. The CDR3 DNA is TGTGCCAGCTCACCAGCCGGGACAGCAACGACCGGGGAGCTGTTTTTT.

The chain is built from TRBV5-1 and TRBJ2-1; possibly TRBD2 for D (6 bases). The V end lost 0 bases, the J end lost 8 bases, and 9 bases lay between the germline ends. This CDR3 spans 13 amino acids. The germline gives CDR1 SGHRS, CDR2 YFSETQ. For the CDR3, the DNA is TGCGCCAGCAGCTTGGATCGCGGGGATGAGCAGTTCTTC. Translated, it gives CASSLDRGDEQFF.

This chain links TRBV24-1 with TRBJ2-1; 10 nucleotides match TRBD2. CDR1 and CDR2 (germline): KGHDR, SFDVKD. The CDR3 loop spans 13 amino acids. Trimming at V came to 10 bases and at J to 6 bases, leaving 5 bases not matched to a gene. CDR3: CATGTSERNEQFF. In DNA, the CDR3 is TGTGCCACTGGGACTAGCGAGCGCAATGAGCAGTTCTTC.

This clone was picked up one time. This chain connects TRBV7-3 to TRBJ2-2, with D possibly TRBD1 on 5 matching bases. Trimming took 3 bases from V and 7 from J, leaving 12 bases between them. This CDR3 has 14 amino acids. Germline loops: CDR1 SGHTA, CDR2 FQGTGA. As DNA, the CDR3 is TGTGCCAGCAGCTTTGGGGCTATCGGCGGGGAGCTGTTTTTT. This codes for CASSFGAIGGELFF.

The gene calls are TRBV19 and TRBJ1-4, with 7 bases that match TRBD1. Germline CDR1 is LNHDA and CDR2 is SQIVND (reference sequence). The ends lost 3 bases at V and 8 bases at J; junction bases unmatched: 3. The CDR3 runs to 13 residues. The CDR3 region is CASSISRGEKLFF. In nucleotides, the CDR3 is TGTGCCAGTAGTATTTCCAGGGGGGAAAAACTGTTTTTT.

V is TRBV7-9 and J is TRBJ2-1, with TRBD2 matching 15 bases. This CDR3 region has 14 residues. Trimming cost V 5 bases and J 11 bases; bases outside gene matches: 4. Germline CDR1 SEHNR, CDR2 FQNEAQ (reference sequence). As DNA, the CDR3 is TGTGCCAGCAGCCAAGGGACTAGCGGGAGGAAGCAGTTCTTC. It translates to CASSQGTSGRKQFF.

This clone was counted a few times. The chain recombines TRBV19 with TRBJ1-1; D is ambiguous. This CDR3 has 14 residues. The V end lost 3 bases, the J end lost 4 bases, and 12 bases lay between the germline ends. Germline V lookup: CDR1 LNHDA, CDR2 SQIVND (reference sequence). The CDR3 loop is CASSMRIGTTEAFF. CDR3 nucleotides: TGTGCCAGTAGTATGCGGATCGGAACCACTGAAGCTTTCTTT.

The chain joins TRBV12-5 to TRBJ2-1; TRBD2 agrees at 14 bases. The V gene's germline CDR1 is LGHNT and CDR2 FRNRAP. The CDR3 covers 16 residues. The ends lost 0 bases at V and 9 bases at J; junction bases unmatched: 4. The CDR3 loop reads CASGLVVGTSGSEQFF. The DNA of the CDR3 is TGTGCTAGTGGTTTGGTAGTAGGGACTAGCGGGAGTGAGCAGTTCTTC.

The rearrangement uses TRBV10-3 and TRBJ1-2, with D uncertain. V dropped 0 bases and J dropped 0 bases, with 11 bases sitting between them. Germline-derived CDR1 and CDR2 are ENHRY and SYGVKD. CDR3 length: 16 amino acids. The DNA for the CDR3 is TGTGCCATCAGTGAGTCGGGAGGCCGAACTAACTATGGCTACACCTTC. Translating gives CAISESGGRTNYGYTF.

This clone was counted once. The V and J genes are TRBV28 and TRBJ1-2; D ambiguous. V shed 6 bases and J shed 6 bases, with 8 bases lying between them. The CDR3 totals 11 residues. Per the germline V gene, CDR1 is MDHEN and CDR2 is SYDVKM. The CDR3 DNA reads TGTGCCAGCAGCCTCAGGCATGGCTACACCTTC. It specifies CASSLRHGYTF.